This T cell receptor (beta chain) was captured by sequencing in a study of T cells after yellow fever vaccination. Study as a whole: Low-cell-number fractions underwent preparation using SMART-Seq v4 Ultra Low Input.

V lost 5 bases and J 4 bases, leaving 14 bases between the germline ends. Germline CDR1 and CDR2: SGHTA and FQGNSA. CDR3 size: 14 residues. Conversion of TCR transcripts into cDNA relied on 5'RACE template switching, which added a universal primer site and UMIs. Via MiXCR, TCRdb re-called the 5' RACE reads, giving one row per CDR3 protein. In the table there are about 320,000 distinct CDR3 sequences, around 7% of which are singletons. The chain joins TRBV7-2 to TRBJ1-1, with TRBD1 as a possible D gene (5 bases). The material sequenced was PBMCs, taken more than 35 days after the first yellow fever vaccination. The sequence came from a man in his late teens or twenties who received the YFV17D yellow fever vaccine. CDR3 sequence reads: CASSRGGVGTEAFF. As DNA, the CDR3 is TGTGCCAGCAGCCGAGGAGGGGTAGGCACTGAAGCTTTCTTT.